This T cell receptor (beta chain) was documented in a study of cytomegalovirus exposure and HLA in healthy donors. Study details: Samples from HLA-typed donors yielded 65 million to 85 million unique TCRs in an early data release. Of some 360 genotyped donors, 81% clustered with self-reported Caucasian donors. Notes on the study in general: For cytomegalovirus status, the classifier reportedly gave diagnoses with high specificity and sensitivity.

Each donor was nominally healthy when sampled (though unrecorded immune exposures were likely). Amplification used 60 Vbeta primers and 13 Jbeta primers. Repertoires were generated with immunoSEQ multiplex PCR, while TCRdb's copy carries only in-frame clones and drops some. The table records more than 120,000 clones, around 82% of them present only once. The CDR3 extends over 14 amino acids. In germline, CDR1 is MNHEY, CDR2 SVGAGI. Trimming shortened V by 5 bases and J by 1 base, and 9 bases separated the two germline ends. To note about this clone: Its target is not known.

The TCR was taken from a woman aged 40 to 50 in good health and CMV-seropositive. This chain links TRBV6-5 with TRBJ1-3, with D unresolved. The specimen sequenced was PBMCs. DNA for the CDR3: TGTGCCAGCAGTAGCGCTATTTCTGGAAACACCATATATTTT. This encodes CASSSAISGNTIYF.